The clone carrying this TCR beta chain was detected ten times or more. The antigen remains unidentified. This entry is derived from a study of T cells in Graves' hyperthyroidism and ophthalmopathy. For the study at large: At the time of initial diagnosis and before any treatment, peripheral blood was collected.

The CDR3 regions of TCR beta were amplified from RNA transcripts. First-round RT-PCR with HTBI primers amplified the TCR CDR3 region. TCRdb fed the multiplex PCR reads into MiXCR, producing one record per CDR3 protein. Among under 750,000 distinct CDR3 sequences listed, about 17% were seen once. Study-wide points: Also found in blood were most expanded thyroid clonotypes above 0.001.

Trimming removed 5 bases at V and 2 bases at J, with 10 bases between. This CDR3 has 14 residues. Germline CDR1 SNHLY, CDR2 FYNNEI. Uncontrolled infection, other autoimmune disease, pregnancy or lactation led to exclusion. The J gene is TRBJ2-1, the V gene TRBV2, with D uncertain. The sequence came from a woman aged 50 to 65 with Graves' hyperthyroidism that later progressed to Graves' ophthalmopathy. Specimen: blood. The CDR3 loop reads CASSPKRAYNEQFF. The CDR3, as DNA: TGTGCCAGCAGTCCGAAAAGGGCCTACAATGAGCAGTTCTTC.